This TCR beta chain was profiled in a study of CD8+ T cells in alopecia areata. Comment on this clone: Its antigen remains unidentified.

The treatment was: oral pan-JAK inhibitor, 5-10 mg twice daily. RNA extraction and reverse transcription yielded cDNA as sequencing template. Profiled with immunoSEQ multiplex PCR; TCRdb holds only in-frame clones, not every one. The sample has some 130,000 clones, around half seen once. The germline CDR1 and CDR2 sequences are LNHNV and YYDKDF (reference sequence). The V end was cut by 6 bases, the J end by 0 bases, with 6 bases between. This CDR3 has 13 amino acids. Study findings and constraints: Scalp clonality, along with expanded CD8+ clones among the top 100, was significantly decreased by tofacitinib. Association of baseline CD8+ expansion with response is uncertain owing to one nonresponder.

This specimen was CD8+ T cells sorted from blood, taken at week 4, from a patient treated with tofacitinib. The chain combines TRBV15 with TRBJ2-1; D remains unclear. The source is a human donor with alopecia areata. CDR3 sequence: CATRPSSYNEQFF. The CDR3 bases are TGTGCCACCAGGCCGTCCTCCTACAATGAGCAGTTCTTC. The full variable domain, its missing parts supplied by reference TRBV15 and TRBJ2-1, is DAMVIQNPRYQVTQFGKPVTLSCSQTLNHNVMYWYQQKSSQAPKLLFHYYDKDFNNEADTPDNFQSRRPNTSFCFLDIRSPGLGDTAMYLCATRPSSYNEQFFGPGTRLTVL.